The following is a T cell receptor beta chain sequence with its context. Its matching antigen is unknown. Germline values: CDR1 MNHEY, CDR2 SMNVEV (reference sequence). The CDR3 spans 14 residues. The sample belongs to a study of cytomegalovirus exposure and HLA in healthy donors. Study-wide context: Assignment to the Caucasian-associated ancestry cluster applied to more than 75% of the approximately 420 genotyped donors.

Study-level points and caveats: CMV antigen specificity was confirmed in vitro for three CMV-associated chains. There were 150 to 200 TCR beta chains listed as cytomegalovirus-associated. A later analysis linked a missense variant in DCLRE1C to the trimming of TCR beta V and J genes.

Primers included in the PCR were 60 Vbeta and 13 Jbeta primers. Sequenced by immunoSEQ multiplex PCR; TCRdb stores in-frame clones only, minus some. The table has under 200,000 clones, around nine tenths seen once. Sequencing was performed on PBMCs. The chain links TRBV27 to TRBJ2-5; TRBD2 might be the D (6 bases). The J call may be faulty, since TRBJ2-7 better matches the DNA end. The clonotype comes from a woman under 40 in good health and CMV-seronegative. The CDR3 DNA sequence: TGTGCCAGCGGGCGGGACTCCTATTCCTACGAGCAGTACTTC. This codes for CASGRDSYSYEQYF.